These 32 T cell receptor beta chains came from one sample sequenced in a study of early T cells in non-severe SARS-CoV-2 infection. TCRdb re-called the 5' RACE reads with MiXCR, one entry per CDR3 protein. The table includes tens of thousands of distinct CDR3 sequences, roughly 15% detected once. Sample: whole blood, taken at baseline. These receptors were collected from an adult who was a healthcare worker with PCR-confirmed SARS-CoV-2 infection or an uninfected control (not recorded which).

J is TRBJ2-3 and V is TRBV5-1; D remains unclear. The CDR3 is 16 amino acids. Germline V gene lookup returns CDR1 SGHRS and CDR2 YFSETQ. V lost 1 base and J 8 bases, leaving 20 bases between the germline ends. The CDR3 here is CASSLLVNGEKGTQYF. The CDR3 DNA is TGCGCCAGCAGCTTGTTGGTGAATGGAGAAAAGGGTACGCAGTATTTT.

This clonotype was counted at least ten times. V usage is TRBV4-3 and J usage is TRBJ1-6; D unclear. V lost 4 bases to trimming and J lost 7 bases, with 8 bases between them. Germline-derived CDR1 and CDR2 are LGHNA and YSLEER. The CDR3 runs 13 residues. Here the CDR3 reads CASSLTGNSPLHF. Here the CDR3 DNA reads TGCGCCAGCAGCCTGACTGGGAATTCACCCCTCCACTTT.

The rearrangement joins TRBV12-3 or TRBV12-4 to TRBJ2-1; D gene uncertain. The CDR3 extends over 16 amino acids. Trimming took off 0 bases at V and 0 bases at J, with 9 bases between the two ends. The CDR3 DNA is TGTGCCAGCAGTTTAGCTTTGCTAAGCTCCTACAATGAGCAGTTCTTC. It is translated as CASSLALLSSYNEQFF.

A few counts support this clonotype. The chain employs TRBV18 and TRBJ2-3, with D hard to call. V lost 3 bases to trimming and J lost 6 bases, with 10 bases between them. Looked up from germline, CDR1 is KGHSH and CDR2 is LQKENI. The CDR3 runs 13 residues. The CDR3 protein is CASSPGYPDTQYF. CDR3 in DNA: TGTGCCAGCTCACCGGGTTATCCGGATACGCAGTATTTT. Combining the CDR3 with reference TRBV18 and TRBJ2-3 gives the whole variable domain NAGVMQNPRHLVRRRGQEARLRCSPMKGHSHVYWYRQLPEEGLKFMVYLQKENIIDESGMPKERFSAEFPKEGPSILRIQQVVRGDSAAYFCASSPGYPDTQYFGPGTRLTVL.

The gene calls are TRBV5-5 and TRBJ2-7; D is perhaps TRBD1 (5 bases). The germline V and J ends were trimmed by 2 bases and 3 bases, with 15 bases remaining between them. CDR3 size: 15 residues. Germline V CDR1 and CDR2: SGHKS, YYEKEE (reference sequence). This CDR3 is CASSFEQAPFYEQYF. CDR3 in DNA: TGTGCCAGCAGCTTCGAACAGGCCCCTTTCTACGAGCAGTACTTC.

Worth noting for this clonotype: The junction departs from germline at one end; a sequencing error may be responsible. The chain couples TRBV20-1 to TRBJ1-5, with 8 bases that match TRBD1. Germline V gene sequence: CDR1 DFQATT, CDR2 SNEGSKA (reference sequence). The length of the CDR3 is 15 residues. CDR3 sequence: CSVRAGGSVNQPQHF. The CDR3 nucleotides are TGCAGTGTTAGAGCAGGGGGCTCTGTCAATCAGCCCCAGCATTTT.

This clonotype has just a few counts. J is TRBJ2-5 and V is TRBV3-1; D possibly corresponds to TRBD2 (5 bases). This CDR3 contains 18 residues. Trimming took 0 bases from V and 2 from J, leaving 19 bases between them. Germline V CDR1 and CDR2: LGHDT, YNNKEL (reference sequence). The CDR3 protein is CASSQDGITGEPQETQYF. The CDR3 nucleotides read TGTGCCAGCAGCCAAGATGGGATTACCGGGGAACCTCAAGAGACCCAGTACTTC.

This clonotype came up a few times. The rearrangement uses TRBV27 and TRBJ2-7; possibly TRBD2 for D (5 bases). This CDR3 has 14 amino acids. The V end was cut by 8 bases, the J end by 6 bases, with 20 bases between. Germline V gives CDR1 MNHEY, CDR2 SMNVEV (reference sequence). The DNA of the CDR3 is TGTGCCAGCGCGACCCCCGGGATTAGCTCCGAGCAGTACTTC. It codes for CASATPGISSEQYF.

J is TRBJ1-6 and V is TRBV28; TRBD1 is a possible D gene (5 bases). The V and J ends lost 6 bases and 7 bases respectively, with 16 bases between them. The CDR3 contains 15 residues. Germline CDR1 is MDHEN and CDR2 is SYDVKM. CDR3 sequence reads: CASRPGTPGNSPLHF. In DNA form, the CDR3 reads TGTGCCAGCAGACCTGGGACTCCAGGAAATTCACCCCTCCACTTT. The full variable domain, its missing parts supplied by reference TRBV28 and TRBJ1-6, is DVKVTQSSRYLVKRTGEKVFLECVQDMDHENMFWYRQDPGLGLRLIYFSYDVKMKEKGDIPEGYSVSREKKERFSLILESASTNQTSMYLCASRPGTPGNSPLHFGNGTRLTVT.

This clonotype was recorded at least ten times. The gene calls are TRBV7-2 and TRBJ2-5; D is uncertain. The CDR3 length is 13 residues. In germline, CDR1 is SGHTA, CDR2 FQGNSA. Trimming shortened V by 2 bases and J by 1 base, and 5 bases separated the two germline ends. Written as DNA, the CDR3 is TGTGCCAGCAGCTTACAAGTCCAAGAGACCCAGTACTTC. This codes for CASSLQVQETQYF.

CDR3 region: CSSSTTANEQFF. In nucleotides, the CDR3 is TGCAGTTCCAGCACAACTGCCAATGAGCAGTTCTTC. This rearrangement joins TRBV20-1 to TRBJ2-1; D not resolved. V gave up 8 bases and J gave up 6 bases, with 14 bases separating them. Germline V gives CDR1 DFQATT, CDR2 SNEGSKA (reference sequence). The CDR3 extends over 12 amino acids.

The V and J genes are TRBV5-1 and TRBJ2-3, with D unclear. CDR3 length: 16 amino acids. Germline CDR1 is SGHRS and CDR2 is YFSETQ. V was shortened by 0 bases and J by 0 bases, with 11 bases between the two germline ends. The CDR3, as DNA: TGCGCCAGCAGCTTGGAGCCTTCCACTAGCACAGATACGCAGTATTTT. The encoded protein is CASSLEPSTSTDTQYF.

This clonotype was counted between two and nine times. The chain has TRBV5-4 and TRBJ1-2; a weak D match, TRBD1 (5 bases). Between the trimmed V and J ends, which lost 0 bases and 8 bases, there was a span of 17 bases. The V gene's germline CDR1 is SGHNT and CDR2 YYREEE (reference sequence). CDR3 size: 15 residues. Written as DNA, the CDR3 is TGTGCCAGCAGCTTGGGTGTGACAGCCTTGGCCGGCTACACCTTC. It encodes CASSLGVTALAGYTF.

The J gene is TRBJ2-7, the V gene TRBV20-1; unclear D gene. Germline CDR1 DFQATT, CDR2 SNEGSKA (reference sequence). The ends were cut back, 3 bases at V and 3 bases at J, with 12 bases in the middle. The CDR3 is 13 residues long. The CDR3: CSARPEWGYEQYF. CDR3 sequence (DNA): TGCAGTGCTAGGCCCGAGTGGGGCTACGAGCAGTACTTC.

This clonotype was detected only a few times. The chain combines TRBV28 with TRBJ1-2; D remains unclear. The V end was cut by 3 bases, the J end by 0 bases, with 14 bases between. Per the germline V gene, CDR1 is MDHEN and CDR2 is SYDVKM. The CDR3 consists of 16 residues. CDR3 loop: CASSFAAVPANYGYTF. The CDR3 DNA is TGTGCCAGCAGTTTTGCCGCGGTCCCCGCTAACTATGGCTACACCTTC.

There are a few counts of this clonotype. A junction boundary mismatches the germline segment, possibly from a read error. The chain combines TRBV14 with TRBJ1-4; perhaps TRBD1 as D (5 bases). In germline, CDR1 is SGHDN, CDR2 FVKESK. The CDR3 consists of 13 residues. CDR3 sequence reads: CASSQTGRTIPRF. CDR3 in DNA: TGTGCCAGCAGCCAAACGGGGCGGACCATCCCCCGGTTT.

This chain links TRBV18 with TRBJ1-1; possibly TRBD1 for D (5 bases). The V and J ends lost 2 bases and 3 bases respectively, with 7 bases between them. The germline gives CDR1 KGHSH, CDR2 LQKENI. The CDR3 loop spans 13 amino acids. As DNA, the CDR3 is TGTGCCAGCTCACCAGGGGCGGACACTGAAGCTTTCTTT. This gives the protein CASSPGADTEAFF.

This clonotype was counted at least ten times. CDR3 DNA: TGCGCCAGCAGCCAAGGAGGCGGGGGCGAACTCCCTTTCTTT. Translated: CASSQGGGGELPFF. This rearrangement joins TRBV4-1 to TRBJ1-1; tentative D call: TRBD1 (6 bases). There are 14 residues in the CDR3. V was pared by 1 base and J by 12 bases, with 18 bases between. Per germline, CDR1 MGHRA and CDR2 YSYEKL.

The chain joins TRBV20-1 to TRBJ2-3; tentative D call: TRBD2 (5 bases). In germline, CDR1 is DFQATT, CDR2 SNEGSKA (reference sequence). Trimming shortened V by 0 bases and J by 5 bases, and 12 bases separated the two germline ends. The CDR3 loop spans 14 amino acids. The CDR3 region has the DNA TGCAGTGCTAGAGATCGGTTAGCGCGAGATACGCAGTATTTT. Translating it yields CSARDRLARDTQYF.

Ten or more counts support this clonotype. The V call is TRBV4-1, the J call TRBJ1-6, with D perhaps TRBD1 (5 bases). CDR3 length equals 17 residues. The V gene lost 1 base and the J gene lost 9 bases, with 19 bases spanning the gap. In germline, CDR1 is MGHRA, CDR2 YSYEKL. CDR3 in DNA: TGCGCCAGCAGCCAAGTTGCTTATCAGGGATGGGGTTCACCCCTCCACTTT. This translates into CASSQVAYQGWGSPLHF.

The sample holds a few counts of this clonotype. This rearrangement joins TRBV4-3 to TRBJ1-5; D not resolved. The V gene's germline CDR1 is LGHNA and CDR2 YSLEER. The V end lost 1 base, the J end lost 7 bases, and 8 bases lay between the germline ends. The length of the CDR3 is 13 residues. CDR3 region: CASSQASGQPQHF. CDR3 sequence (DNA): TGCGCCAGCAGCCAAGCTTCGGGGCAGCCCCAGCATTTT.

This clonotype was observed many times. The chain couples TRBV4-2 to TRBJ2-3; TRBD2 matches 9 bases. The junction had 4 bases not matched to a gene; V was cut back by 3 bases and J by 6 bases. The CDR3 runs 14 residues. The germline gives CDR1 LGHNA, CDR2 YNFKEQ. The CDR3 nucleotides read TGTGCCAGCAGCCAGGGGACTAGCCGGGATACGCAGTATTTT. It translates to CASSQGTSRDTQYF.

The chain couples TRBV24-1 to TRBJ2-1, with D tentatively TRBD1 (5 bases). CDR1 is KGHDR, CDR2 SFDVKD, per germline. The V and J ends lost 2 bases and 4 bases respectively, with 14 bases between them. The CDR3 has 16 residues. CDR3 amino acids: CATSDSSQAEYNEQFF. DNA for the CDR3: TGTGCCACCAGTGATTCGTCACAGGCAGAATACAATGAGCAGTTCTTC.

In its sample, this clonotype was seen a few times. The genes are TRBV9 and TRBJ2-1, with D hard to call. Germline V gives CDR1 SGDLS, CDR2 YYNGEE. The CDR3 covers 15 residues. V lost 4 bases, J lost 0 bases, and 11 bases lay in between. The CDR3 is CASSPTTTSYNEQFF. The CDR3 bases are TGTGCCAGCAGCCCGACCACCACCTCCTACAATGAGCAGTTCTTC.

This clonotype was detected only a few times. This rearrangement joins TRBV25-1 to TRBJ2-1; 7 bases are a match to TRBD1. Losses at the gene ends were 5 bases for V and 9 bases for J; bases not matched to a gene: 16. Per the germline V gene, CDR1 is MGHDK and CDR2 is SYGVNS. This CDR3 has 16 amino acids. The CDR3 DNA reads as TGTGCCAGCAGTTCACAGGGGAGCGGCAGGGCCAGTGAGCAGTTCTTC. It encodes CASSSQGSGRASEQFF.

This clonotype was seen more than once but under ten times. The chain uses TRBV6-6 and TRBJ2-7; no clear D gene. Trimming removed 4 bases at V and 1 base at J, with 11 bases between. The CDR3 has 14 residues. Germline lookup yields CDR1 MNHNY and CDR2 SVGAGI (reference sequence). The CDR3 region has the DNA TGTGCCAGCAGTTTCGCTGGCAGTTCCTACGAGCAGTACTTC. This encodes CASSFAGSSYEQYF.

The V gene is TRBV28, the J gene TRBJ2-1; the match to TRBD2 covers 8 bases. V lost 7 bases to trimming and J lost 5 bases; unmatched junction nucleotides: 7. CDR3 size: 14 residues. The germline gives CDR1 MDHEN, CDR2 SYDVKM. The CDR3 sequence is CASTQTSVNNEQFF. The CDR3 DNA reads as TGTGCCAGCACCCAGACTAGCGTTAACAATGAGCAGTTCTTC.

This clonotype was recorded only once. The CDR3 here is CASSYQGLFYNEQFF. The CDR3 bases are TGTGCCAGCAGCTATCAGGGACTATTCTACAATGAGCAGTTCTTC. V usage is TRBV5-8 and J usage is TRBJ2-1; 7 bases fit TRBD2. Germline CDR1 SGHTS, CDR2 YDEGEE. The V and J ends lost 3 bases and 3 bases, in that order; junction bases with no gene match: 6. CDR3 size: 15 residues.

This clonotype has a handful of counts. The chain links TRBV12-3 or TRBV12-4 to TRBJ2-3; the D is unclear. V gave up 0 bases and J gave up 4 bases, with 5 bases separating them. This CDR3 region has 13 residues. The CDR3 sequence: CASSLAAADTQYF. CDR3 DNA sequence: TGTGCCAGCAGTTTAGCGGCAGCAGATACGCAGTATTTT.

The V gene is TRBV6-5, the J gene TRBJ2-2; D is possibly TRBD1 or TRBD2 (5 bases each). The V end lost 10 bases, the J end lost 3 bases, and 15 bases lay between the germline ends. Germline loops: CDR1 MNHEY, CDR2 SVGAGI. The CDR3 consists of 14 residues. CDR3 coding DNA: TGTGCCACCCGCCAGGGACGTGACACCGGGGAGCTGTTTTTT. This codes for CATRQGRDTGELFF.

The chain couples TRBV20-1 to TRBJ1-3, with TRBD1 as a possible D gene (5 bases). Germline V lookup: CDR1 DFQATT, CDR2 SNEGSKA (reference sequence). The germline V and J ends were trimmed by 6 bases and 1 base, with 22 bases remaining between them. There are 17 residues in the CDR3. The CDR3 reads CSALRTDTLLSGNTIYF. The CDR3 DNA is TGCAGTGCACTACGGACGGACACACTTCTTTCTGGAAACACCATATATTTT.

V is TRBV6-1 and J is TRBJ1-1, with D possibly being TRBD1 (6 bases). Germline CDR1 and CDR2: MNHNS and SASEGT. The CDR3 sequence is 15 residues long. Trimming removed 6 bases at V and 4 bases at J, with 18 bases between. CDR3 protein: CASSPTGKGITEAFF. CDR3 bases: TGTGCCAGCAGCCCAACAGGGAAAGGAATCACTGAAGCTTTCTTT.